The 9 T cell receptor beta chains given below trace back to one sample, sequenced in a study of spatial heterogeneity in lung cancer. The time point was: blood at routine non-recurrence follow-up after resection. TCRdb ran MiXCR on the 5' RACE reads and lists one entry per CDR3 protein. The sample includes 110,000 or so distinct CDR3 sequences, roughly a tenth of them seen just once. The source was PBMCs, collected at follow-up. These receptors were obtained from a female donor with early-stage non-small cell lung cancer.

The J gene is TRBJ2-7, the V gene TRBV20-1; D is perhaps TRBD1 (8 bases). The V end lost 1 base, the J end lost 0 bases, and 25 bases lay between the germline ends. The CDR3 loop spans 19 amino acids. Germline CDR1 and CDR2: DFQATT and SNEGSKA (reference sequence). CDR3 coding DNA: TGCAGTGCTAGAGCCTTGGGTCAGGGGGCTAGCGGCAACTCCTACGAGCAGTACTTC. Its protein product is CSARALGQGASGNSYEQYF.

V is TRBV7-2 and J is TRBJ2-3; TRBD2 matches 14 bases. CDR3 length: 17 residues. Germline-derived CDR1 and CDR2 are SGHTA and FQGNSA. The V and J ends lost 4 bases and 3 bases, in that order; junction bases with no gene match: 6. CDR3 sequence: CASSSRTSGRLTDTQYF. In DNA, the CDR3 is TGTGCCAGCAGCTCCCGGACTAGCGGGAGGCTGACAGATACGCAGTATTTT.

V gene TRBV11-1 combines with J gene TRBJ2-7; D assignment may be TRBD1 or TRBD2 (5 bases each). Trimming left V 3 bases short and J 3 bases short, with 15 bases between. This CDR3 comprises 15 residues. Germline CDR1 and CDR2: SGHAT and FQDESV (reference sequence). The CDR3 DNA reads as TGTGCCAGCAGCTTGTCACGGGGCCCCTACTACGAGCAGTACTTC. Translating gives CASSLSRGPYYEQYF. The variable domain in full, completed from reference TRBV11-1 and TRBJ2-7, reads EAEVAQSPRYKITEKSQAVAFWCDPISGHATLYWYRQILGQGPELLVQFQDESVVDDSQLPKDRFSAERLKGVDSTLKIQPAELGDSAMYLCASSLSRGPYYEQYFGPGTRLTVT.

This sequence joins TRBV19 and TRBJ2-4; a weak D match, TRBD1 (5 bases). Germline V gene data show CDR1 as LNHDA and CDR2 as SQIVND (reference sequence). V dropped 9 bases and J dropped 7 bases, with 22 bases sitting between them. The CDR3 loop spans 15 amino acids. As DNA, the CDR3 is TGTGCCAGCAGGGTGGAAGGTTCCATAAGGAACATTCAGTACTTC. It encodes CASRVEGSIRNIQYF.

The table lists this clonotype with a few counts. V is TRBV24-1 and J is TRBJ2-6; 8 nucleotides align to TRBD1. Germline trimming cut 9 bases from V and 3 bases from J; bases unmatched to any gene: 12. The length of the CDR3 is 17 residues. The germline V gene has CDR1 KGHDR and CDR2 SFDVKD. Here the CDR3 reads CATGQGRSVGGANVLTF. The CDR3 DNA follows: TGTGCCACCGGACAGGGTCGGTCGGTCGGTGGGGCCAACGTCCTGACTTTC.

The rearrangement links TRBV7-3 to TRBJ2-6; a weak D match, TRBD1 (6 bases). The CDR3 has 16 amino acids. The V end lost 5 bases, the J end lost 0 bases, and 11 bases lay between the germline ends. Germline V gene sequence: CDR1 SGHTA, CDR2 FQGTGA. The CDR3 is CASSPRGGSGANVLTF. In DNA form, the CDR3 reads TGTGCCAGCAGCCCCAGAGGGGGCTCTGGGGCCAACGTCCTGACTTTC. Complete variable domain (other parts from reference TRBV7-3 and TRBJ2-6): GAGVSQTPSNKVTEKGKYVELRCDPISGHTALYWYRQSLGQGPEFLIYFQGTGAADDSGLPNDRFFAVRPEGSVSTLKIQRTERGDSAVYLCASSPRGGSGANVLTFGAGSRLTVL.

This clonotype was found a few times. The rearrangement links TRBV24-1 to TRBJ2-7; D unresolved. Germline V gene data show CDR1 as KGHDR and CDR2 as SFDVKD. Trimming pared 5 bases from V and 4 bases from J, leaving 8 bases between. CDR3 length: 12 residues. CDR3 sequence reads: CATSGNSYEQYF. The CDR3 DNA reads TGTGCCACCAGTGGTAACAGTTACGAGCAGTACTTC.

This clonotype was observed at least ten times. The genes are TRBV7-9 and TRBJ2-3, with D possibly matching TRBD2 (7 bases). This CDR3 comprises 13 residues. Germline V gene sequence: CDR1 SEHNR, CDR2 FQNEAQ (reference sequence). Trimming pared 5 bases from V and 5 bases from J, leaving 11 bases between. CDR3 in amino acids: CASSRGAGDTQYF. For the CDR3, the DNA is TGTGCCAGCAGCCGGGGGGCTGGAGATACGCAGTATTTT.

V usage is TRBV7-7 and J usage is TRBJ2-5; 8 bases match TRBD1. The V and J ends lost 1 base and 4 bases, in that order; junction bases with no gene match: 5. This CDR3 region has 15 residues. Looked up from germline, CDR1 is SSHAT and CDR2 is FNYEAQ (reference sequence). The CDR3 coding sequence is TGTGCCAGCAGCTTAGGGACAGGGAAGATAGAGACCCAGTACTTC. The encoded protein is CASSLGTGKIETQYF.